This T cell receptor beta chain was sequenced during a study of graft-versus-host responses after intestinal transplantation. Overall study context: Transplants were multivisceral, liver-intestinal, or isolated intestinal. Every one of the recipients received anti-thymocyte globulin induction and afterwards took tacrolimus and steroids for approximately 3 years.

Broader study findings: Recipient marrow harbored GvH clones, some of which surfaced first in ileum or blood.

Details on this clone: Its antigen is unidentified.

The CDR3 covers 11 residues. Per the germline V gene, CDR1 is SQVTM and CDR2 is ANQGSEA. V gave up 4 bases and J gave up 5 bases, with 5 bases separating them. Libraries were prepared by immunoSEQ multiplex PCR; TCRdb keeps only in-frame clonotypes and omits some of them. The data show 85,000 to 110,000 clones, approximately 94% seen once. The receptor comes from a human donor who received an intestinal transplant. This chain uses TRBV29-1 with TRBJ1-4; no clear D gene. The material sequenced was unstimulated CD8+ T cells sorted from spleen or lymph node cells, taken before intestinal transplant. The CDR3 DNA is TGCAGCGTTGCCGCGAATGAAAAACTGTTTTTT. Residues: CSVAANEKLFF. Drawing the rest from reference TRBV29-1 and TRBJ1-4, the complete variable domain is SAVISQKPSRDICQRGTSLTIQCQVDSQVTMMFWYRQQPGQSLTLIATANQGSEATYESGFVIDKFPISRPNLTFSTLTVSNMSPEDSSIYLCSVAANEKLFFGSGTQLSVL.